This entry lists 14 T cell receptor beta chains sequenced from one sample in a study of CD8 T cells in Susac syndrome. When the RNA was reverse transcribed, random hexamers were used with an input of roughly 0.5 to 1 ug. Via MiXCR, TCRdb re-called the immunoSEQ multiplex PCR reads, giving one row per CDR3 protein. The data contain about 190,000 distinct CDR3 sequences, over 90% of them singletons. Sample: CD8+ T cells from PBMCs. These receptors originate from a human donor with Susac syndrome.

This chain links TRBV30 with TRBJ2-5, with D possibly called TRBD1 or TRBD2 (5 bases each). This CDR3 region has 12 residues. CDR1 is GTSNPN, CDR2 SVGIG, per germline (reference sequence). V was cut by 3 bases and J by 8 bases, with 13 bases left in between. The CDR3 sequence: CAWRAMGVTQYF. CDR3 nucleotide sequence: TGTGCCTGGAGAGCGATGGGGGTTACCCAGTACTTC.

This CDR3 is CSARVPGDETQYF. The CDR3 DNA is TGCAGTGCTAGAGTCCCAGGGGATGAGACCCAGTACTTC. The chain employs TRBV20-1 and TRBJ2-5; D possibly corresponds to TRBD1 (6 bases). Germline V gene lookup returns CDR1 DFQATT and CDR2 SNEGSKA (reference sequence). V lost 1 base and J 5 bases, leaving 11 bases between the germline ends. The CDR3 loop spans 13 amino acids.

This clonotype occurred once. The chain employs TRBV19 and TRBJ1-1, with TRBD1 as a possible D gene (5 bases). Germline V gene lookup returns CDR1 LNHDA and CDR2 SQIVND (reference sequence). Between the trimmed V and J ends, which lost 3 bases and 7 bases, there was a span of 12 bases. The CDR3 runs to 13 residues. The CDR3 is CASSMGPANEAFF. CDR3 DNA: TGTGCCAGTAGTATGGGGCCAGCCAATGAAGCTTTCTTT.

J is TRBJ1-4 and V is TRBV23-1, with TRBD1 matching 7 bases. TRBV23-1 falls under the ORF class, with uncertain function. The CDR3 extends over 16 amino acids. V trimming: 3 bases; J trimming: 2 bases; junction bases outside the gene matches: 6. The CDR3 DNA sequence: TGCGCCAGCAGTCAGTTAAAGGGGGCCACTAATGAAAAACTGTTTTTT. Its protein is CASSQLKGATNEKLFF.

V gene TRBV12-3 or TRBV12-4 combines with J gene TRBJ1-1, with TRBD1 as a possible D gene (6 bases). Deletions cut 1 base from V and 2 bases from J, with 14 bases between. CDR3 length: 16 amino acids. The CDR3 sequence: CASSLDRVLNNTEAFF. The CDR3 DNA is TGTGCCAGCAGTTTAGACAGGGTTCTTAACAACACTGAAGCTTTCTTT.

This sequence joins TRBV5-4 and TRBJ2-3; TRBD2 aligns across 13 bases. The V gene end was trimmed by 2 bases and the J gene end by 4 bases; junction bases not matched to a gene: 4. The CDR3 loop spans 16 amino acids. CDR1 and CDR2 from the germline V gene are SGHNT and YYREEE (reference sequence). CDR3 in amino acids: CASSLGGLAGADTQYF. CDR3 DNA sequence: TGTGCCAGCAGCTTAGGTGGACTAGCGGGAGCAGATACGCAGTATTTT.

This clonotype was counted a few times. The rearrangement links TRBV20-1 to TRBJ2-7; D remains unclear. The CDR3 covers 14 residues. The V gene lost 0 bases and the J gene lost 3 bases, with 12 bases spanning the gap. Per germline, CDR1 DFQATT and CDR2 SNEGSKA (reference sequence). CDR3 DNA sequence: TGCAGTGCTAGAGATCAAGGAGCAATCTACGAGCAGTACTTC. This sequence encodes CSARDQGAIYEQYF.

This chain joins TRBV15 and TRBJ1-5; the match to TRBD1 covers 8 bases. The CDR3 contains 15 residues. From germline, CDR1 is LNHNV and CDR2 YYDKDF (reference sequence). V lost 3 bases to trimming and J lost 3 bases; unmatched junction nucleotides: 4. The DNA for the CDR3 is TGTGCCACCAGCAGCTGGCAGGGGGCCAATCAGCCCCAGCATTTT. Translating gives CATSSWQGANQPQHF.

The chain joins TRBV5-6 to TRBJ2-3; the match to TRBD2 covers 12 bases. Germline V CDR1 and CDR2: SGHDT, YYEEEE. Losses at the gene ends were 4 bases for V and 6 bases for J; bases not matched to a gene: 3. The CDR3 is 14 amino acids. CDR3 bases: TGTGCCAGCAGCGCCGGGACTAGCGGGGATACGCAGTATTTT. It specifies CASSAGTSGDTQYF.

The chain is built from TRBV7-2 and TRBJ2-7, with D uncertain. CDR1 is SGHTA, CDR2 FQGNSA, per germline. The CDR3 spans 15 residues. Trimming removed 4 bases from V and 4 bases from J, with 17 bases in between. The CDR3 DNA reads as TGTGCCAGCAGCTCCGACCATCACCATTTATACGAGCAGTACTTC. Its translation: CASSSDHHHLYEQYF.

This clonotype was found once. V gene TRBV20-1 combines with J gene TRBJ1-1, with a tentative D call TRBD1 (5 bases). Trimming pared 1 base from V and 1 base from J, leaving 10 bases between. Germline V lookup: CDR1 DFQATT, CDR2 SNEGSKA (reference sequence). The CDR3 sequence is 14 residues long. The CDR3 is CSARGGGTNTEAFF. Here the CDR3 DNA reads TGCAGTGCTAGAGGGGGCGGGACGAACACTGAAGCTTTCTTT.

The chain combines TRBV3-1 with TRBJ2-1; TRBD2 matches 9 bases. Trimming removed 3 bases from V and 5 bases from J; junction bases left unmatched: 8. CDR1 is LGHDT and CDR2 is YNNKEL in the germline V gene (reference sequence). The CDR3 loop spans 16 amino acids. CDR3 sequence: CASSHASGNWDNEQFF. The CDR3 DNA reads TGTGCCAGCAGCCACGCTAGCGGGAACTGGGACAATGAGCAGTTCTTC.

CDR3 loop: CASSHKAGANTGELFF. The DNA of the CDR3 is TGTGCCAGCAGCCACAAAGCGGGGGCGAACACCGGGGAGCTGTTTTTT. The rearrangement uses TRBV3-1 and TRBJ2-2; 8 nucleotides agree with TRBD2. V lost 3 bases to trimming and J lost 0 bases; unmatched junction nucleotides: 3. This CDR3 contains 16 residues. Germline V CDR1 and CDR2: LGHDT, YNNKEL (reference sequence).

As regards this clonotype: Sequence at one end of the junction differs from germline and may be a read error. The chain employs TRBV29-1 and TRBJ2-1, with 8 bases lining up with TRBD1. The CDR3 has 14 residues. Germline CDR1 SQVTM, CDR2 ANQGSEA. The CDR3 reads CSVAGTGSYNEQFF. DNA of the CDR3: TGTAGCGTTGCGGGGACAGGCTCCTACAATGAGCAGTTCTTC.